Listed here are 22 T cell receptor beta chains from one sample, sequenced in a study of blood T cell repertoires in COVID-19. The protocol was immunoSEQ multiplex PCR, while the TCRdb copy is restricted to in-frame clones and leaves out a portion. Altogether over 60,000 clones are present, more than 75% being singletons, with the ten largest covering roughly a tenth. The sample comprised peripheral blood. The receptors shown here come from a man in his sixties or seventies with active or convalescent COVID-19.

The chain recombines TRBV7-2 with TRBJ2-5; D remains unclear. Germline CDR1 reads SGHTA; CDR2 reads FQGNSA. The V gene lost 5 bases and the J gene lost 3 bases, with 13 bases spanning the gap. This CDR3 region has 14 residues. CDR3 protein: CASSKGAVKETQYF. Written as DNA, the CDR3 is TGTGCCAGCAGCAAAGGAGCTGTGAAAGAGACCCAGTACTTC.

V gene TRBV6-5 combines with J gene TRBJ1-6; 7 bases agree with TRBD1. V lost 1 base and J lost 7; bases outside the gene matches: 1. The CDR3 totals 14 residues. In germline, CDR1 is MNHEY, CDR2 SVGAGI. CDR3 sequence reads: CASSYLQGNSPLHF. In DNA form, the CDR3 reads TGTGCCAGCAGTTACTTACAGGGGAATTCACCCCTCCACTTT.

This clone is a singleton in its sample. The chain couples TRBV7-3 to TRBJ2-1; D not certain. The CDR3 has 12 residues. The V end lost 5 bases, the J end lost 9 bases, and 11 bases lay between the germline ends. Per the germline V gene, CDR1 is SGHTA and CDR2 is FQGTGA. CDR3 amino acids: CASSHSFGEQFF. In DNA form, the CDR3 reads TGTGCCAGCAGCCATTCGTTCGGTGAGCAGTTCTTC.

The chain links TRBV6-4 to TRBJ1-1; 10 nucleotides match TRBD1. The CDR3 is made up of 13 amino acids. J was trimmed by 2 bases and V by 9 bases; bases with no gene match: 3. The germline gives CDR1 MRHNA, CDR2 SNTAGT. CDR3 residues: CASSTGGNTEAFF. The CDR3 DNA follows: TGTGCCAGTTCGACAGGGGGCAACACTGAAGCTTTCTTT.

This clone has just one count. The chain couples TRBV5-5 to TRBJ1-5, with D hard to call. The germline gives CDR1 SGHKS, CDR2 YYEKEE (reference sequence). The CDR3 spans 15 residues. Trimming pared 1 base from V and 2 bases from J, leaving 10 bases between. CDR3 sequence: CASSLLGVGNQPQHF. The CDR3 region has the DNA TGTGCCAGCAGCTTGCTCGGGGTAGGCAATCAGCCCCAGCATTTT.

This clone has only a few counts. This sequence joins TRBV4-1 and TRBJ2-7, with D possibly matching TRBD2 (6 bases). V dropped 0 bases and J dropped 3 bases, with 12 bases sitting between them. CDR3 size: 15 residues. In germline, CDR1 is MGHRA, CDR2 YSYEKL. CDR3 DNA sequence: TGCGCCAGCAGCCAAGAGACTAGTGGGCACTACGAGCAGTACTTC. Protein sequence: CASSQETSGHYEQYF.

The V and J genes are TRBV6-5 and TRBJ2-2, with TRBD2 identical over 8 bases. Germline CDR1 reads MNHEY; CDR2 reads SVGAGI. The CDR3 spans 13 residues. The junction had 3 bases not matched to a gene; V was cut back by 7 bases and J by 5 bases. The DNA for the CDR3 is TGTGCCAGCAACTCGGGAGGGACCGGGGAGCTGTTTTTT. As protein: CASNSGGTGELFF.

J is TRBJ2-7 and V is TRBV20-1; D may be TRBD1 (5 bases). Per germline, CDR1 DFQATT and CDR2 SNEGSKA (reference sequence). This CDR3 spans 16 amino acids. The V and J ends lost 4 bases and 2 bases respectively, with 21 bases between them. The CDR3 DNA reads TGCAGTGCTATTGACAGCAGCCCAACTAATCCCTACGAGCAGTACTTC. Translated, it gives CSAIDSSPTNPYEQYF.

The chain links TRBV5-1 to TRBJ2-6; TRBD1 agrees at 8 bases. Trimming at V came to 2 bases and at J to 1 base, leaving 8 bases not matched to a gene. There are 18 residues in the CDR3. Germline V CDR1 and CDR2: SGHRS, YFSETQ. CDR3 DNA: TGCGCCAGCAGCTTTTCCGGGACAGGTAATTCTGGGGCCAACGTCCTGACTTTC. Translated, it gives CASSFSGTGNSGANVLTF.

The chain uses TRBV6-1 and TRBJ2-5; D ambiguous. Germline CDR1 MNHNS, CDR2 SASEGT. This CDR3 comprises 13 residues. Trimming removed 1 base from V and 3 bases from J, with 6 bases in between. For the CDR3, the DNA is TGTGCCAGCAGTGAAGGGCAAGAAGAGACCCAGTACTTC. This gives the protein CASSEGQEETQYF.

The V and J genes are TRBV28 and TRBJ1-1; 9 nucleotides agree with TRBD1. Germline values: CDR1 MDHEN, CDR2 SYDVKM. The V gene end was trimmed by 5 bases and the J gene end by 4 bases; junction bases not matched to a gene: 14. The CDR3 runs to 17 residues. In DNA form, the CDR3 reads TGTGCCAGCAGTCCAGGACAGGGGCGATGGGTGGTCACTGAAGCTTTCTTT. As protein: CASSPGQGRWVVTEAFF.

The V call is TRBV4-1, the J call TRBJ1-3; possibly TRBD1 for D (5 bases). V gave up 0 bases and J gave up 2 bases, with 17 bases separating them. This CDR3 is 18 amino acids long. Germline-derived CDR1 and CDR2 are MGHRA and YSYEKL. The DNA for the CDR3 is TGCGCCAGCAGCCAAGAACCCCCAGACAGAAGTACTGGAAACACCATATATTTT. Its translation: CASSQEPPDRSTGNTIYF.

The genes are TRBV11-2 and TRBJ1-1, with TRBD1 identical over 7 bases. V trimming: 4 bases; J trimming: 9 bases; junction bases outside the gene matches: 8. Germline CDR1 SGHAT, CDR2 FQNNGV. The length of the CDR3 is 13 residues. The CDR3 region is CASSSPGQVKAFF. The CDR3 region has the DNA TGTGCCAGCAGCTCGCCCGGACAGGTCAAAGCTTTCTTT.

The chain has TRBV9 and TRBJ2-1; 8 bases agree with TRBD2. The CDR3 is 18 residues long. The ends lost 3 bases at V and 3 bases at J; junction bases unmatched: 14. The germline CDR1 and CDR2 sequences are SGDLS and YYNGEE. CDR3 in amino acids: CASSAGSLGGGDYNEQFF. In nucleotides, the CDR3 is TGTGCCAGCAGCGCAGGAAGCCTCGGGGGGGGCGACTACAATGAGCAGTTCTTC. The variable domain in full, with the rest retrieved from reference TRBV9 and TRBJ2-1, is DSGVTQTPKHLITATGQRVTLRCSPRSGDLSVYWYQQSLDQGLQFLIQYYNGEERAKGNILERFSAQQFPDLHSELNLSSLELGDSALYFCASSAGSLGGGDYNEQFFGPGTRLTVL.

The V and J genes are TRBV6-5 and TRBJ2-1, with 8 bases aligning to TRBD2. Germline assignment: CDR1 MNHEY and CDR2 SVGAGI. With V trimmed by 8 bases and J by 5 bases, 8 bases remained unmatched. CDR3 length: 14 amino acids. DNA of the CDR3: TGTGCCAGCCAAGCGGGAGAGTTTGACAATGAGCAGTTCTTC. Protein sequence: CASQAGEFDNEQFF.

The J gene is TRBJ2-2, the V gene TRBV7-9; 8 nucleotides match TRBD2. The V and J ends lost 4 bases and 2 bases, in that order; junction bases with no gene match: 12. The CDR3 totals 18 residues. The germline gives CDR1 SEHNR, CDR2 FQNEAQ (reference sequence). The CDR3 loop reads CASSSVSGSFLNTGELFF. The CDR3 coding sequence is TGTGCCAGCAGCTCTGTGAGCGGGAGCTTCCTTAACACCGGGGAGCTGTTTTTT.

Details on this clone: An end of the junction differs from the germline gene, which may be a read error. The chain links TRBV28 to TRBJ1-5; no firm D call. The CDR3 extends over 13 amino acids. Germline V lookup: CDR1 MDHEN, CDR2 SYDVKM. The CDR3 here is CASSTALNRPQHF. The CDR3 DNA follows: TGTGCCAGCAGTACTGCGTTAAATCGGCCCCAGCATTTT.

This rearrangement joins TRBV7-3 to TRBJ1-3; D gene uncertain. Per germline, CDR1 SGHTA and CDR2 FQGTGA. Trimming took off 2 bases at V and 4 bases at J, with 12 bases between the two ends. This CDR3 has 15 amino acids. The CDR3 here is CASSLGPNVGNTIYF. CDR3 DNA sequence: TGTGCCAGCAGCTTAGGCCCCAACGTGGGAAACACCATATATTTT.

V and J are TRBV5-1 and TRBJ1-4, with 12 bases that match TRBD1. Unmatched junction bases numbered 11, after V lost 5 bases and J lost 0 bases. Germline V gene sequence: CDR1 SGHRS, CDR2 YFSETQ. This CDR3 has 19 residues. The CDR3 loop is CASRRVGGQGASTNEKLFF. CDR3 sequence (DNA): TGCGCCAGCAGACGCGTAGGGGGACAGGGGGCATCAACTAATGAAAAACTGTTTTTT.

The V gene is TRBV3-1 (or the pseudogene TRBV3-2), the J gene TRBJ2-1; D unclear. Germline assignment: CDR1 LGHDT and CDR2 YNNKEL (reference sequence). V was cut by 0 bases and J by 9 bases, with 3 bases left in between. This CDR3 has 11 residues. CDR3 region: CASSQESEQFF. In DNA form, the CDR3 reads TGTGCCAGCAGCCAAGAGAGTGAGCAGTTCTTC.

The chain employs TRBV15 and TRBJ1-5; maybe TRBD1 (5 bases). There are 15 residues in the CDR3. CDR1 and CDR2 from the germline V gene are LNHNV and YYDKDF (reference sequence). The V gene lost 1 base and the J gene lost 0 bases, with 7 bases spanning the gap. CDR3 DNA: TGTGCCACCAGCAGAGTGGGGCTTAGCAATCAGCCCCAGCATTTT. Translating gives CATSRVGLSNQPQHF. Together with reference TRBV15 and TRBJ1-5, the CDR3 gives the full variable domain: DAMVIQNPRYQVTQFGKPVTLSCSQTLNHNVMYWYQQKSSQAPKLLFHYYDKDFNNEADTPDNFQSRRPNTSFCFLDIRSPGLGDTAMYLCATSRVGLSNQPQHFGDGTRLSIL.

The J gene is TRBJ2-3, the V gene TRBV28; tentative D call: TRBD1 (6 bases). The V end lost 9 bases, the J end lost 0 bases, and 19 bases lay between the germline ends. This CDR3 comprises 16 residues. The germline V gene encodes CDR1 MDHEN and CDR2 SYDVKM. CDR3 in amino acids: CASTPGQLMSTDTQYF. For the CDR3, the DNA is TGTGCCAGTACCCCCGGACAGCTAATGAGCACAGATACGCAGTATTTT. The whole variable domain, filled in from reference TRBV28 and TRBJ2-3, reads DVKVTQSSRYLVKRTGEKVFLECVQDMDHENMFWYRQDPGLGLRLIYFSYDVKMKEKGDIPEGYSVSREKKERFSLILESASTNQTSMYLCASTPGQLMSTDTQYFGPGTRLTVL.